Shown below are 21 T cell receptor beta chains from a single sample sequenced in a study of identical twins (TCRdb year 2016). Library generation was performed with 5' RACE. Data came from an Illumina HiSeq 2000. Clones were called with MiXCR by TCRdb after fastp trimmed the public reads at Q25, and only in-frame beta chains were retained. Every CDR3 protein is listed once, alongside the most common genes and DNA of its rows. The sample yields some 440,000 distinct CDR3 sequences; roughly 24% were counted once. The ten largest clones represent about 2.7% of the sample. A further study also used this sample, focusing on T cells expressing NK-cell markers.

The sample consisted of CD4+ T cells sorted from blood. These receptors were collected from a woman under 30 in good health.

The sample holds a few counts of this clonotype. V usage is TRBV28 and J usage is TRBJ2-7; 10 bases are a match to TRBD1. Germline CDR1 MDHEN, CDR2 SYDVKM. V lost 5 bases, J lost 4 bases, and 5 bases stayed unmatched. The CDR3 covers 14 residues. In DNA, the CDR3 is TGTGCCAGCAGTAAGGGACAGGGGCGGTACGAGCAGTACTTC. Translated: CASSKGQGRYEQYF.

For the CDR3, the DNA is TGTGCCACCAGTGATCCGCCGGGACGGGGAAACACCGGGGAGCTGTTTTTT. It is translated as CATSDPPGRGNTGELFF. The chain links TRBV24-1 to TRBJ2-2, with D perhaps assigned TRBD1 or TRBD2 (5 bases each). V gave up 3 bases and J gave up 2 bases, with 15 bases separating them. CDR3 length equals 17 residues. CDR1 KGHDR and CDR2 SFDVKD come from the germline V gene.

The chain couples TRBV11-2 to TRBJ2-3, with 11 positions matching TRBD2. Germline trimming cut 3 bases from V and 0 bases from J; bases unmatched to any gene: 8. CDR3 length equals 18 residues. CDR1 is SGHAT and CDR2 is FQNNGV in the germline V gene. The CDR3 DNA follows: TGTGCCAGCAGCTTCGGACTAGCGGGCCCGACTAGCACAGATACGCAGTATTTT. Translating it yields CASSFGLAGPTSTDTQYF.

V is TRBV20-1 and J is TRBJ2-4; the D is unclear. V shed 6 bases and J shed 1 base, with 7 bases lying between them. The V gene's germline CDR1 is DFQATT and CDR2 SNEGSKA (reference sequence). The CDR3 is made up of 12 amino acids. CDR3 sequence reads: CSAQSAKNIQYF. For the CDR3, the DNA is TGCAGTGCCCAATCTGCCAAAAACATTCAGTACTTC.

The rearrangement links TRBV6-6 to TRBJ1-2; the match to TRBD1 covers 7 bases. Per the germline V gene, CDR1 is MNHNY and CDR2 is SVGAGI (reference sequence). This CDR3 spans 13 amino acids. The V and J ends lost 6 bases and 6 bases, in that order; junction bases with no gene match: 7. The CDR3 DNA sequence: TGTGCCAGCAGATCCGGGACAGATAATGGCTACACCTTC. Translating gives CASRSGTDNGYTF.

This clonotype showed up just a few times. Sequence at one end of the junction differs from germline and may be a read error. The chain employs TRBV5-1 and TRBJ2-1; TRBD2 might be the D (5 bases). CDR3 size: 13 residues. Germline V gives CDR1 SGHRS, CDR2 YFSETQ. For the CDR3, the DNA is TGCGCCAGCAGCTTGGAACCAACTAGGCAAGGCCTCTTC. Translating it yields CASSLEPTRQGLF.

The chain is built from TRBV10-3 and TRBJ2-3; TRBD2 might be the D (6 bases). The germline V gene encodes CDR1 ENHRY and CDR2 SYGVKD. This CDR3 comprises 13 residues. Trimming pared 3 bases from V and 4 bases from J, leaving 8 bases between. As DNA, the CDR3 is TGTGCCATCAGTGAACTAGCCGCAGATACGCAGTATTTT. Its protein is CAISELAADTQYF.

The rearrangement joins TRBV9 to TRBJ2-7; 8 bases line up with TRBD2. The V segment lost 0 bases and the J segment 7 bases; nucleotides outside the gene matches: 6. Germline-derived CDR1 and CDR2 are SGDLS and YYNGEE. This CDR3 region has 14 residues. This chain's CDR3 is CASSVVGTSREQYF. The CDR3 region has the DNA TGTGCCAGCAGCGTAGTCGGGACTAGTCGAGAGCAGTACTTC. The full variable domain, with the rest looked up from reference TRBV9 and TRBJ2-7, is DSGVTQTPKHLITATGQRVTLRCSPRSGDLSVYWYQQSLDQGLQFLIQYYNGEERAKGNILERFSAQQFPDLHSELNLSSLELGDSALYFCASSVVGTSREQYFGPGTRLTVT.

This clonotype was found a few times. This rearrangement joins TRBV5-8 to TRBJ1-5, with D perhaps matching TRBD1 (5 bases). The V end lost 4 bases, the J end lost 3 bases, and 14 bases lay between the germline ends. Per the germline V gene, CDR1 is SGHTS and CDR2 is YDEGEE. This CDR3 spans 15 amino acids. CDR3 region: CASSPRGGFNQPQHF. CDR3 coding DNA: TGTGCCAGCAGCCCGAGGGGAGGCTTCAATCAGCCCCAGCATTTT.

The CDR3 nucleotides are TGTGCCAGCAGCCCGAGGACTAGCGGTTACGAGCAGTACTTC. This sequence encodes CASSPRTSGYEQYF. The V gene is TRBV6-1, the J gene TRBJ2-7; TRBD2 aligns across 10 bases. Trimming removed 6 bases from V and 4 bases from J; junction bases left unmatched: 6. Germline V CDR1 and CDR2: MNHNS, SASEGT. CDR3 length equals 14 residues.

This clonotype was counted only a few times. This chain links TRBV20-1 with TRBJ2-7; 7 bases are shared with TRBD2. The germline V gene has CDR1 DFQATT and CDR2 SNEGSKA (reference sequence). The CDR3 contains 13 residues. J gave up 2 bases and V 3 bases, and 4 bases lay outside the gene matches. The CDR3 DNA follows: TGCAGTGCTAGGAGCGGGAACGCCTACGAGCAGTACTTC. Its protein product is CSARSGNAYEQYF.

This clonotype was counted a few times. The CDR3 spells CASSLRRGVGYTF. CDR3 nucleotide sequence: TGTGCCAGCAGTTTGAGGAGGGGAGTTGGCTACACCTTC. This chain joins TRBV12-3 or TRBV12-4 and TRBJ1-2, with D possibly matching TRBD1 (5 bases). V was shortened by 3 bases and J by 7 bases, with 12 bases between the two germline ends. CDR3 length: 13 amino acids.

This clonotype was counted ten times or more. The chain joins TRBV7-2 to TRBJ2-7; no clear D gene. The V and J ends lost 3 bases and 2 bases respectively, with 8 bases between them. The CDR3 spans 13 residues. Germline values: CDR1 SGHTA, CDR2 FQGNSA. The CDR3 DNA is TGTGCCAGCAGCTTCGGCCGCACCTACGAGCAGTACTTC. Translating gives CASSFGRTYEQYF. The full variable domain, rest sourced from reference TRBV7-2 and TRBJ2-7, is GAGVSQSPSNKVTEKGKDVELRCDPISGHTALYWYRQSLGQGLEFLIYFQGNSAPDKSGLPSDRFSAERTGGSVSTLTIQRTQQEDSAVYLCASSFGRTYEQYFGPGTRLTVT.

This clonotype was seen a handful of times. The CDR3 loop reads CASSVTGTGELFF. CDR3 nucleotide sequence: TGTGCCAGCAGCGTCACTGGGACCGGGGAGCTGTTTTTT. The chain couples TRBV7-8 to TRBJ2-2; D is ambiguous. CDR3 size: 13 residues. Trimming left V 5 bases short and J 5 bases short, with 9 bases between. Germline CDR1 and CDR2: SGHVS and FQNEAQ.

This chain joins TRBV14 and TRBJ2-1; 8 nucleotides match TRBD2. V was pared by 4 bases and J by 5 bases, with 4 bases of the junction left unmatched. The CDR3 length is 14 residues. Germline V gene sequence: CDR1 SGHDN, CDR2 FVKESK. CDR3 in amino acids: CASSRRGANNEQFF. As DNA, the CDR3 is TGTGCCAGCAGCCGGCGGGGGGCGAACAATGAGCAGTTCTTC.

J is TRBJ1-1 and V is TRBV7-2; tentative D call: TRBD1 (5 bases). Germline V gene lookup returns CDR1 SGHTA and CDR2 FQGNSA. The V end lost 3 bases, the J end lost 4 bases, and 12 bases lay between the germline ends. CDR3 length equals 14 residues. CDR3 nucleotides: TGTGCCAGCAGCTTCGGGGCCTTGTCCACTGAAGCTTTCTTT. It is translated as CASSFGALSTEAFF.

A few counts support this clonotype. Here the CDR3 DNA reads TGTGCCAGCAGTCCTGGGGAAGTCTACGAGCAGTACTTC. This encodes CASSPGEVYEQYF. The chain couples TRBV6-2 or TRBV6-3 to TRBJ2-7, with D uncertain. V was pared by 5 bases and J by 3 bases, with 11 bases between. The CDR3 is 13 amino acids. The germline gives CDR1 MNHEY, CDR2 SVGEGT.

The chain joins TRBV3-1 to TRBJ1-4; D gene unclear. The CDR3 runs 13 residues. V was trimmed by 11 bases and J by 5 bases, leaving 15 bases between them. Germline lookup yields CDR1 LGHDT and CDR2 YNNKEL (reference sequence). In DNA, the CDR3 is TGTGCCTGCCCCGGACGAGGAAATGAAAAACTGTTTTTT. It specifies CACPGRGNEKLFF.

The CDR3 loop is CASTRGRELGWTGELFF. CDR3 nucleotide sequence: TGTGCCAGCACCCGGGGGCGGGAGTTAGGTTGGACCGGGGAGCTGTTTTTT. This rearrangement joins TRBV12-3 or TRBV12-4 to TRBJ2-2; possibly TRBD2 for D (7 bases). CDR3 length: 17 amino acids. Trimming removed 7 bases from V and 5 bases from J, with 23 bases in between.

This clonotype was picked up a small number of times. The V gene is TRBV20-1, the J gene TRBJ1-4, with D tentatively TRBD1 (6 bases). The V and J ends lost 4 bases and 6 bases respectively, with 12 bases between them. The CDR3 length is 13 residues. CDR1 is DFQATT, CDR2 SNEGSKA, per germline (reference sequence). CDR3 in DNA: TGCAGTGCTACGGGGGCTATCGATGAAAAACTGTTTTTT. It encodes CSATGAIDEKLFF.

The V gene is TRBV5-5, the J gene TRBJ2-3, with 7 positions matching TRBD1. Unmatched junction bases numbered 7, after V lost 2 bases and J lost 10 bases. The CDR3 is 13 amino acids. CDR1 is SGHKS and CDR2 is YYEKEE in the germline V gene (reference sequence). In DNA form, the CDR3 reads TGTGCCAGCAGCTTAGAGGCAGGGGGTGCGCAGTATTTT. Translation gives CASSLEAGGAQYF.